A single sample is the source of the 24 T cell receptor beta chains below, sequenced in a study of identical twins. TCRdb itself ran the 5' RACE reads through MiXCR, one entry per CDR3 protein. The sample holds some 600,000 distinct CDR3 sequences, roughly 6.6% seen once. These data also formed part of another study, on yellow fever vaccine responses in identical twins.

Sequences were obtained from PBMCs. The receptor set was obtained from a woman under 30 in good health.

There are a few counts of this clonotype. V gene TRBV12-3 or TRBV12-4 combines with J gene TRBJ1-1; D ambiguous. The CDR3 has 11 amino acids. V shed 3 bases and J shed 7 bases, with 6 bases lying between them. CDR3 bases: TGTGCCAGCAGTTTGGGTCTTGAAGCTTTCTTT. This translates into CASSLGLEAFF.

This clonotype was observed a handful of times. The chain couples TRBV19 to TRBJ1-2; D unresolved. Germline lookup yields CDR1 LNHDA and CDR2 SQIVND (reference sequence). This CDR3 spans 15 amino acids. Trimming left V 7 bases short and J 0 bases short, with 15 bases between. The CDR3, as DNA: TGTGCCAGTACCCCCCGGGGAGGAGCTAACTATGGCTACACCTTC. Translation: CASTPRGGANYGYTF.

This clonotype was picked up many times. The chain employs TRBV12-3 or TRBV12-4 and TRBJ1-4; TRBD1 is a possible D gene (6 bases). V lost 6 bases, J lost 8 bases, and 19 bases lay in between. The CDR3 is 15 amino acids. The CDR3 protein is CASSQRSAGAEKLFF. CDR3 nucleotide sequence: TGTGCCAGCAGCCAAAGGAGCGCGGGGGCGGAAAAACTGTTTTTT.

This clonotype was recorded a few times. The CDR3 loop is CASSLTGQGIDGYTF. In DNA form, the CDR3 reads TGTGCCAGCAGCCTCACGGGACAGGGGATAGATGGCTACACCTTC. The chain combines TRBV7-9 with TRBJ1-2, with 10 bases identical to TRBD1. The germline gives CDR1 SEHNR, CDR2 FQNEAQ (reference sequence). After removal of 5 bases from V and 6 bases from J, the junction contained 9 bases not matched to a gene. There are 15 residues in the CDR3.

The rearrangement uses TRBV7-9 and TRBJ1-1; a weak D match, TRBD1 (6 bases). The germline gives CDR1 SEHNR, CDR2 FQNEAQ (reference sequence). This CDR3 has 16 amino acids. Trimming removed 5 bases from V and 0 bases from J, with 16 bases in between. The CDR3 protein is CASSLRGGIMNTEAFF. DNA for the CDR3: TGTGCCAGCAGCCTCCGAGGGGGGATCATGAACACTGAAGCTTTCTTT.

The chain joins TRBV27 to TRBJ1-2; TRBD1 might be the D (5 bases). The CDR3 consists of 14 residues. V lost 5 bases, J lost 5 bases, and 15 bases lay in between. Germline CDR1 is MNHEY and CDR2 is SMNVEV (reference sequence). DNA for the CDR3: TGTGCCAGCAGTCAGGCTCTCGGGGGGTATGGCTACACCTTC. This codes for CASSQALGGYGYTF.

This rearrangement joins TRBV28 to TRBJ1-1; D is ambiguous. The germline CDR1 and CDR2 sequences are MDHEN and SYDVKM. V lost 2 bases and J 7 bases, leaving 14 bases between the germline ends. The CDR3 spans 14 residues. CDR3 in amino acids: CASSLPGGKGEAFF. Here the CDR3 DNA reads TGTGCCAGCAGTTTACCCGGTGGGAAGGGTGAAGCTTTCTTT.

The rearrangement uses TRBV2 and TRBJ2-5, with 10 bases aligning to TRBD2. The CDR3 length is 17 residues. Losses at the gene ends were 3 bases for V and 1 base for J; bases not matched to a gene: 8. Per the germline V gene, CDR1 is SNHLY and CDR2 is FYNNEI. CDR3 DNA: TGTGCCAGCAGTGACCCTGGGACTAGCGTTTTCCAAGAGACCCAGTACTTC. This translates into CASSDPGTSVFQETQYF.

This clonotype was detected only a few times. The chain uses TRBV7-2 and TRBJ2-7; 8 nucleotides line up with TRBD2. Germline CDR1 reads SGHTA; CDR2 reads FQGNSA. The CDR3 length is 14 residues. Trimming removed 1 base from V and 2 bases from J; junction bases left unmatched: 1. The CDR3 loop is CASSLELAAYEQYF. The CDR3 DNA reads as TGTGCCAGCAGCTTAGAACTAGCGGCCTACGAGCAGTACTTC.

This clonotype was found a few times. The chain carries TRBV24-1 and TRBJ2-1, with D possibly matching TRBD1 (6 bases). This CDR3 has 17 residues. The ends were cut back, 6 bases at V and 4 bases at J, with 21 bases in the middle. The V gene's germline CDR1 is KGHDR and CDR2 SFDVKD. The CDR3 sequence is CATSSRLLGGLYNEQFF. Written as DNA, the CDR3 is TGTGCCACCAGTTCCCGGTTGTTAGGGGGTCTGTACAATGAGCAGTTCTTC.

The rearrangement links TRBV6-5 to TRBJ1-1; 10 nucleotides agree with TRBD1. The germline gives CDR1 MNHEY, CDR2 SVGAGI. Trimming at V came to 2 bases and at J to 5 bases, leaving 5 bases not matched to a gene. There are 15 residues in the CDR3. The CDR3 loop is CASSYAGTGETEAFF. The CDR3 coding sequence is TGTGCCAGCAGTTACGCCGGGACAGGGGAGACTGAAGCTTTCTTT.

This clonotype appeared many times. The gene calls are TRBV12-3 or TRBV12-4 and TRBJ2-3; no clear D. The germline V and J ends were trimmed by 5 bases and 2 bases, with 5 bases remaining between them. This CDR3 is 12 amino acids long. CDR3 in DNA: TGTGCCAGCAGTATAACCACAGATACGCAGTATTTT. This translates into CASSITTDTQYF.

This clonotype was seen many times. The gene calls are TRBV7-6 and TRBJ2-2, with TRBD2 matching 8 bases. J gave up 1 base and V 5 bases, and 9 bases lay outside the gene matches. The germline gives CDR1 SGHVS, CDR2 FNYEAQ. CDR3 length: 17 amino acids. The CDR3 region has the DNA TGTGCCAGCAGCCCTATGGCCGGGAGGGGGAACACCGGGGAGCTGTTTTTT. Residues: CASSPMAGRGNTGELFF.

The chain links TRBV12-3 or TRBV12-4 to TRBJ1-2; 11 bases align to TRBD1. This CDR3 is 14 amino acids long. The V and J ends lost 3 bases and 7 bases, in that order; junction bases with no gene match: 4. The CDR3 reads CASSLFGTGGGYTF. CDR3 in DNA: TGTGCCAGCAGTTTGTTCGGGACAGGGGGTGGCTACACCTTC.

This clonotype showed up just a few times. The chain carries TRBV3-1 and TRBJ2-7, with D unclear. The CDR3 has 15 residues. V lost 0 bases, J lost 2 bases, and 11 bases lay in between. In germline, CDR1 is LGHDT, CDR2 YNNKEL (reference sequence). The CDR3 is CASSQDPLRTYEQYF. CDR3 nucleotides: TGTGCCAGCAGCCAAGACCCTCTTCGCACCTACGAGCAGTACTTC.

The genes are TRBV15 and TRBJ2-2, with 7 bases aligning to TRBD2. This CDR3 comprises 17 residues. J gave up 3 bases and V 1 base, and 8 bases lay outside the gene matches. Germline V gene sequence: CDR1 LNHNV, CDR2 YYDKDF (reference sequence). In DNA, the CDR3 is TGTGCCACCAGCAGAGGTCTAGCGGAGAGGGACACCGGGGAGCTGTTTTTT. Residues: CATSRGLAERDTGELFF.

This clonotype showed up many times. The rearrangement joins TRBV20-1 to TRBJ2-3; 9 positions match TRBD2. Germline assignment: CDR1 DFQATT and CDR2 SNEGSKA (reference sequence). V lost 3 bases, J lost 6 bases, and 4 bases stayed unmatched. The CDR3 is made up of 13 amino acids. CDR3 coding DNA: TGCAGTGCTAGCTTAGCGGGGGTTGATACGCAGTATTTT. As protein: CSASLAGVDTQYF.

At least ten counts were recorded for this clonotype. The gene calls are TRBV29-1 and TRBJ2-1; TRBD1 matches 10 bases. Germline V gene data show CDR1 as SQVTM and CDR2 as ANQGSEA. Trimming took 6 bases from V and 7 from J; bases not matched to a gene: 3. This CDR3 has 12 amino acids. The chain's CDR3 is CSVGTGVNEQFF. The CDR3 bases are TGCAGCGTAGGGACAGGGGTAAATGAGCAGTTCTTC.

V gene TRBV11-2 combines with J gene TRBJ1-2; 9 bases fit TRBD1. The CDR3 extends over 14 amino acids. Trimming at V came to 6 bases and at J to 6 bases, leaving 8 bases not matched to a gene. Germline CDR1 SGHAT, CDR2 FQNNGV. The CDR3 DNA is TGTGCCAGCAGAGGACAGGGGAGGCATGATGGCTACACCTTC. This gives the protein CASRGQGRHDGYTF.

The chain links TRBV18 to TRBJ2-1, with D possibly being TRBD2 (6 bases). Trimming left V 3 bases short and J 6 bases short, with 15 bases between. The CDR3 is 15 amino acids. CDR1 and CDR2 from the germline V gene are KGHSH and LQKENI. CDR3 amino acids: CASSPRGGLGNEQFF. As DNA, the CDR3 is TGTGCCAGCTCACCGAGGGGAGGATTGGGCAATGAGCAGTTCTTC.

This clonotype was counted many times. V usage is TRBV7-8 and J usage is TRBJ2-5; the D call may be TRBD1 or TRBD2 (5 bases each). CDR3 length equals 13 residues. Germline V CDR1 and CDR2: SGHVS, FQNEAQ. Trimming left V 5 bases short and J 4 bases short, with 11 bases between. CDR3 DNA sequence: TGTGCCAGCAGCACTGCAGGGAGAGAGACCCAGTACTTC. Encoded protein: CASSTAGRETQYF.

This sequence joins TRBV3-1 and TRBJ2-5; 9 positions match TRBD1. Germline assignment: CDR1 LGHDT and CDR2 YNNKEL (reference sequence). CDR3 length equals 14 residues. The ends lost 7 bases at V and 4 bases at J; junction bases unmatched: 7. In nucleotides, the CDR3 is TGTGCCAGCACCCGACAGGGGGATCCAGAGACCCAGTACTTC. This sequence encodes CASTRQGDPETQYF.

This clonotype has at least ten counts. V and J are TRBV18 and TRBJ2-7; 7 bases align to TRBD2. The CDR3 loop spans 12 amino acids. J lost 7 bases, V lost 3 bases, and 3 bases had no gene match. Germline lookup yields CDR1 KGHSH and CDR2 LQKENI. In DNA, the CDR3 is TGTGCCAGCTCACCTTCGGGAGGTGAGCAGTACGTC. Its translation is CASSPSGGEQYV.

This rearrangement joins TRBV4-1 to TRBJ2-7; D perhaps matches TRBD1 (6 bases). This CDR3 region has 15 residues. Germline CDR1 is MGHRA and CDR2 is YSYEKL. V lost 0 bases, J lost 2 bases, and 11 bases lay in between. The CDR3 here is CASSQDGDKAYEQYV. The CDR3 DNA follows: TGCGCCAGCAGCCAAGATGGGGACAAAGCCTACGAGCAGTACGTC.